Here is one T cell receptor (beta chain) with its context. Its antigen remains unidentified. The sample is drawn from a study of post-analysis software for immune sequencing data. Study-wide points: Controls showed lower frequencies than patients for several TRBV segments, and TRBV5-6, TRBV5-1 and TRBV20-1 were among these.

Prepared TCR beta cDNA libraries contained unique molecular identifiers. From the PCR reads, TCRdb called clonotypes with MiXCR, one entry per CDR3 protein. This table has 700,000 to 800,000 distinct CDR3 sequences, 25% to 30% appearing once. V shed 2 bases and J shed 7 bases, with 15 bases lying between them. Germline CDR1 is SGHTA and CDR2 is FQGNSA. This CDR3 is 15 amino acids long. This TCR was recovered from a girl aged 10-17 years with multiple sclerosis. Sample: blood. The rearrangement joins TRBV7-2 to TRBJ1-5, with unresolved D. The CDR3 DNA reads as TGTGCCAGCAGCTTAATTACGGGTCGGGGACAGCCCCAGCATTTT. Amino acid sequence: CASSLITGRGQPQHF.